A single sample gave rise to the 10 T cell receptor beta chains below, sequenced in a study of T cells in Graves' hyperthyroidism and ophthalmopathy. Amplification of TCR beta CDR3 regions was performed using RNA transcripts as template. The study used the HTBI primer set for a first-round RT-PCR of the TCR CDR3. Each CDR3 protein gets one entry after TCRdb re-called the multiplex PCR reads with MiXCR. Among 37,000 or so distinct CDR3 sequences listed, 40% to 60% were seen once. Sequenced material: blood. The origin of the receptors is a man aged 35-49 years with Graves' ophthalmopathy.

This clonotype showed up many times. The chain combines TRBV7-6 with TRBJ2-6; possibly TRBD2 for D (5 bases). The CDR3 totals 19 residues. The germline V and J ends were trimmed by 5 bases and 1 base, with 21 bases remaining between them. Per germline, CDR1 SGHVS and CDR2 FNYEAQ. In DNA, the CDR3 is TGTGCCAGCAGCCGCGGTCCGGGGAGTTTGGTGTCTGGGGCCAACGTCCTGACTTTC. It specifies CASSRGPGSLVSGANVLTF.

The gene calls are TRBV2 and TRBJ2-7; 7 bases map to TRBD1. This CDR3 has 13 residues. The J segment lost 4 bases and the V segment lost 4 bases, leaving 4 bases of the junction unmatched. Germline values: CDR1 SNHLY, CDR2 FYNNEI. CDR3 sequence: CASSAVRGYEQYF. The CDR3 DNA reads TGTGCCAGCAGTGCGGTCAGGGGGTACGAGCAGTACTTC.

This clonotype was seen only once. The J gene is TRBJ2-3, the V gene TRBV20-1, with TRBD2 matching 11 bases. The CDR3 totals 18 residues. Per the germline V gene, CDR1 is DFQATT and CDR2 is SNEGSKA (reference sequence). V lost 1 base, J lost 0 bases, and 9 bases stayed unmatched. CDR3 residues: CSARGGGTSGASTDTQYF. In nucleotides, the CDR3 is TGCAGTGCTAGAGGGGGCGGGACTAGCGGCGCTAGCACAGATACGCAGTATTTT.

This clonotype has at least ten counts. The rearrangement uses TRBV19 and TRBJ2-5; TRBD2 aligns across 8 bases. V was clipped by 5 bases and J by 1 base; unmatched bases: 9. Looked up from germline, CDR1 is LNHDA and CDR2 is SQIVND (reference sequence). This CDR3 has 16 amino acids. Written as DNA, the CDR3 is TGTGCCAGTAGTCTCTCCAGCGGGGGAATCCAAGAGACCCAGTACTTC. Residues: CASSLSSGGIQETQYF.

CDR3 region: CASAGGRETQYF. CDR3 nucleotide sequence: TGTGCCAGCGCCGGGGGGAGAGAGACCCAGTACTTC. This chain links TRBV11-3 with TRBJ2-5, with 7 bases matching TRBD2. With 8 bases clipped from V and 4 bases from J, the junction kept 4 bases outside the gene matches. Germline lookup yields CDR1 SGHNT and CDR2 YENEEA. CDR3 length: 12 residues. Supplemented by reference TRBV11-3 and TRBJ2-5, the full variable domain reads EAGVVQSPRYKIIEKKQPVAFWCNPISGHNTLYWYLQNLGQGPELLIRYENEEAVDDSQLPKDRFSAERLKGVDSTLKIQPAELGDSAVYLCASAGGRETQYFGPGTRLLVL.

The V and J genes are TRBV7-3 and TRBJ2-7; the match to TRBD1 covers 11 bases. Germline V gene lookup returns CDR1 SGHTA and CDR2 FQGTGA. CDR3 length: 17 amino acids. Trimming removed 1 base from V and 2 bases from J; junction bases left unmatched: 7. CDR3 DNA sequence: TGTGCCAGCAGCTTAAGGCCGGGGACAGGGGGAACCTACGAGCAGTACTTC. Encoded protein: CASSLRPGTGGTYEQYF.

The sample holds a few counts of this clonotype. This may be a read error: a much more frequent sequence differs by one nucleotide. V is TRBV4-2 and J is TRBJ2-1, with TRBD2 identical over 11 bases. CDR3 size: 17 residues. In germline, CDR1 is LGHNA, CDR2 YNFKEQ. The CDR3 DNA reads TGTGCCAGCAGCCAAGTTACGGTAGCGGGAGGGTACAATGAGCAGCTCTTC. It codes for CASSQVTVAGGYNEQLF.

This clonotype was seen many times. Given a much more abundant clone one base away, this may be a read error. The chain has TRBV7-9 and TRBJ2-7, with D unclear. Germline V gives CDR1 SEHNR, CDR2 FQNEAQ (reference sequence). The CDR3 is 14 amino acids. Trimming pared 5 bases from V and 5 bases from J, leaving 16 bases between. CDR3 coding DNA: TGTGCCAGCAGCGGTCCGTCAGAACCCCACGAGCAGTACTTC. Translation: CASSGPSEPHEQYF. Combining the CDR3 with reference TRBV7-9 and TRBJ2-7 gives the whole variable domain DTGVSQNPRHKITKRGQNVTFRCDPISEHNRLYWYRQTLGQGPEFLTYFQNEAQLEKSRLLSDRFSAERPKGSFSTLEIQRTEQGDSAMYLCASSGPSEPHEQYFGPGTRLTVT.

The CDR3 DNA reads TGTGCCAGCTCACTTCGACAGGACTCCTACGAGCAGTACTTC. Translated, it gives CASSLRQDSYEQYF. This chain uses TRBV18 with TRBJ2-7; maybe TRBD1 (6 bases). V shed 4 bases and J shed 0 bases, with 10 bases lying between them. The germline gives CDR1 KGHSH, CDR2 LQKENI. The CDR3 has 14 residues.

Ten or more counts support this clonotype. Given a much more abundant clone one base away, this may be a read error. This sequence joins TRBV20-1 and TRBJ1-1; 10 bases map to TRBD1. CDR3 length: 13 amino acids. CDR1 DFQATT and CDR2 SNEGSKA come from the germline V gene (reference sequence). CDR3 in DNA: TGCAGCACGACGGACAGGGGGAGCACTGAAACTTTCTTT. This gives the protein CSTTDRGSTETFF.